The 19 T cell receptor beta chains listed next were all sequenced from one sample in a study of blood T cell repertoires in COVID-19. Generated by immunoSEQ multiplex PCR, the TCRdb table keeps only in-frame clones and is missing some. The data contain 160,000 or so clones, 70% to 90% of them singletons. Sequences were obtained from PBMCs or T cells enriched from blood (not recorded which). These receptors were collected from a man in his forties who had recovered from COVID-19.

The rearrangement joins TRBV11-2 to TRBJ2-5; TRBD1 agrees at 8 bases. Germline-derived CDR1 and CDR2 are SGHAT and FQNNGV. This CDR3 is built from 15 residues. Trimming at V came to 4 bases and at J to 4 bases, leaving 8 bases not matched to a gene. CDR3 residues: CASSSGQGRRETQYF. Here the CDR3 DNA reads TGTGCCAGCAGCTCAGGACAGGGCCGAAGAGAGACCCAGTACTTC.

This sequence joins TRBV6-5 and TRBJ2-7; 7 nucleotides align to TRBD2. With V trimmed by 10 bases and J by 2 bases, 14 bases remained unmatched. This CDR3 spans 15 amino acids. Germline assignment: CDR1 MNHEY and CDR2 SVGAGI. CDR3 nucleotides: TGTGCCACCCAACGTGGAGCGGGGTTAACCTACGAGCAGTACTTC. Its translation is CATQRGAGLTYEQYF.

This clone turned up a few times. The V and J genes are TRBV11-2 and TRBJ1-2; D is perhaps TRBD1 (5 bases). Germline CDR1 is SGHAT and CDR2 is FQNNGV. The V end was cut by 6 bases, the J end by 6 bases, with 17 bases between. The CDR3 runs 14 residues. DNA for the CDR3: TGTGCCAGCAGGCCTAACCGAGACAGCCATGGCTACACCTTC. This translates into CASRPNRDSHGYTF. Full variable domain (rest looked up from reference TRBV11-2 and TRBJ1-2): EAGVAQSPRYKIIEKRQSVAFWCNPISGHATLYWYQQILGQGPKLLIQFQNNGVVDDSQLPKDRFSAERLKGVDSTLKIQPAKLEDSAVYLCASRPNRDSHGYTFGSGTRLTVV.

This chain links TRBV10-3 with TRBJ1-2, with 9 nucleotides matching TRBD1. The CDR3 spans 14 residues. Germline loops: CDR1 ENHRY, CDR2 SYGVKD. V lost 6 bases, J lost 6 bases, and 8 bases stayed unmatched. The CDR3 spells CAISRQGGEDGYTF. In DNA, the CDR3 is TGTGCCATCAGCCGACAGGGGGGAGAAGATGGCTACACCTTC.

The chain carries TRBV20-1 and TRBJ1-2; tentatively, D is TRBD1 (5 bases). The V and J ends lost 6 bases and 5 bases respectively, with 10 bases between them. CDR1 and CDR2 from the germline V gene are DFQATT and SNEGSKA (reference sequence). This CDR3 region has 11 residues. CDR3 bases: TGCAGTGCGCGCGGGGGATATGGCTACACCTTC. It codes for CSARGGYGYTF.

The V and J genes are TRBV2 and TRBJ2-3; the match to TRBD2 covers 8 bases. V shed 1 base and J 2 bases; nucleotides not matched to a gene: 5. The germline V gene has CDR1 SNHLY and CDR2 FYNNEI. There are 16 residues in the CDR3. In nucleotides, the CDR3 is TGTGCCAGCAGTGAAGGGTCGGGGGGGCTCACAGATACGCAGTATTTT. Translation: CASSEGSGGLTDTQYF.

This clone was counted once. This rearrangement joins TRBV30 to TRBJ2-1; possible D gene TRBD2, 7 bases. The CDR3 extends over 17 amino acids. The V end was cut by 0 bases, the J end by 3 bases, with 18 bases between. CDR1 is GTSNPN and CDR2 is SVGIG in the germline V gene (reference sequence). Written as DNA, the CDR3 is TGTGCCTGGAGTGTACAACGGAGGGGGGGCTTCTACAATGAGCAGTTCTTC. It specifies CAWSVQRRGGFYNEQFF.

J is TRBJ2-1 and V is TRBV11-1, with D possibly matching TRBD1 (6 bases). V was shortened by 6 bases and J by 4 bases, with 16 bases between the two germline ends. CDR3 length: 15 amino acids. The germline gives CDR1 SGHAT, CDR2 FQDESV (reference sequence). DNA for the CDR3: TGTGCCAGCAGTCGAACAGGGAGCCTTTACAATGAGCAGTTCTTC. Its translation is CASSRTGSLYNEQFF. Looking up the rest from reference TRBV11-1 and TRBJ2-1 gives the full variable domain: EAEVAQSPRYKITEKSQAVAFWCDPISGHATLYWYRQILGQGPELLVQFQDESVVDDSQLPKDRFSAERLKGVDSTLKIQPAELGDSAMYLCASSRTGSLYNEQFFGPGTRLTVL.

The rearrangement links TRBV7-6 to TRBJ2-2, with D maybe TRBD2 (6 bases). Per the germline V gene, CDR1 is SGHVS and CDR2 is FNYEAQ. The CDR3 loop spans 16 amino acids. V lost 0 bases and J 5 bases, leaving 13 bases between the germline ends. CDR3 sequence: CASSLAFGGGTGELFF. The CDR3 bases are TGTGCCAGCAGCTTAGCGTTCGGGGGAGGAACCGGGGAGCTGTTTTTT.

On this clone itself: The sample contains more than one DNA sequence encoding this CDR3. This chain uses TRBV4-1 with TRBJ1-6; 7 nucleotides align to TRBD1. V lost 4 bases, J lost 0 bases, and 3 bases stayed unmatched. CDR1 is MGHRA, CDR2 YSYEKL, per germline. The CDR3 loop spans 16 amino acids. This CDR3 is CASSPWDSSYNSPLHF. DNA for the CDR3: TGCGCCAGCAGCCCGTGGGACAGCTCCTATAATTCACCCCTCCACTTT.

This chain links TRBV5-6 with TRBJ1-1; possibly TRBD1 for D (6 bases). The CDR3 extends over 17 amino acids. V was shortened by 4 bases and J by 7 bases, with 26 bases between the two germline ends. Germline V lookup: CDR1 SGHDT, CDR2 YYEEEE. CDR3 region: CASSRAIDRSGEGEAFF. CDR3 sequence (DNA): TGTGCCAGCAGCCGCGCGATTGACAGGTCCGGAGAGGGTGAAGCTTTCTTT.

The V call is TRBV5-4, the J call TRBJ2-3, with TRBD2 matching over 11 bases. This CDR3 contains 15 residues. J gave up 4 bases and V 9 bases, and 10 bases lay outside the gene matches. Germline-derived CDR1 and CDR2 are SGHNT and YYREEE (reference sequence). The CDR3 nucleotides are TGTGCCACCAAACCCGCTAGCGGGGGGTCAGATACGCAGTATTTT. Residues: CATKPASGGSDTQYF.

V is TRBV9 and J is TRBJ2-5; 12 positions agree with TRBD2. V lost 4 bases and J lost 1; bases outside the gene matches: 5. Germline CDR1 and CDR2: SGDLS and YYNGEE. The CDR3 is made up of 16 amino acids. For the CDR3, the DNA is TGTGCCAGCAGCCCGAGGACTAGCGGGACCCAAGAGACCCAGTACTTC. Translation gives CASSPRTSGTQETQYF. The full variable domain, completed using reference TRBV9 and TRBJ2-5, is DSGVTQTPKHLITATGQRVTLRCSPRSGDLSVYWYQQSLDQGLQFLIQYYNGEERAKGNILERFSAQQFPDLHSELNLSSLELGDSALYFCASSPRTSGTQETQYFGPGTRLLVL.

This clone was seen more than once but under ten times. The CDR3 protein is CASRIPGLIQETQYF. CDR3 DNA sequence: TGTGCCAGCAGGATCCCGGGACTGATACAAGAGACCCAGTACTTC. The chain uses TRBV6-5 and TRBJ2-5; possible D gene TRBD2, 6 bases. Germline CDR1 MNHEY, CDR2 SVGAGI. The CDR3 is made up of 15 amino acids. V was trimmed by 6 bases and J by 2 bases, leaving 16 bases between them.

The chain couples TRBV7-9 to TRBJ2-3, with TRBD2 matching 11 bases. This CDR3 contains 13 residues. From germline, CDR1 is SEHNR and CDR2 FQNEAQ (reference sequence). V lost 10 bases and J lost 4; bases outside the gene matches: 4. The CDR3 is CAIKTSGADTQYF. CDR3 nucleotide sequence: TGTGCCATAAAGACTAGCGGGGCAGATACGCAGTATTTT.

The rearrangement joins TRBV6-2 or TRBV6-3 to TRBJ1-5, with 7 nucleotides matching TRBD1. The germline CDR1 and CDR2 sequences are MNHEY and SVGEGT. The CDR3 contains 15 residues. With V trimmed by 5 bases and J by 7 bases, 11 bases remained unmatched. CDR3 coding DNA: TGTGCCAGCAGTACTCAGGGGGTGGTCCCCCAGCCCCAGCATTTT. Residues: CASSTQGVVPQPQHF.

J is TRBJ2-4 and V is TRBV12-5; D gene ambiguous. There are 13 residues in the CDR3. The V gene lost 5 bases and the J gene lost 4 bases, with 9 bases spanning the gap. Germline CDR1 LGHNT, CDR2 FRNRAP. CDR3 region: CASGPRLKNIQYF. CDR3 nucleotides: TGTGCTAGTGGTCCCCGTCTTAAAAACATTCAGTACTTC.

The V gene is TRBV3-1 (or the pseudogene TRBV3-2), the J gene TRBJ2-7; 10 bases are shared with TRBD2. Per germline, CDR1 LGHDT and CDR2 YNNKEL (reference sequence). The CDR3 has 15 amino acids. The V gene end was trimmed by 6 bases and the J gene end by 2 bases; junction bases not matched to a gene: 7. DNA for the CDR3: TGTGCCAGCAGTGAGACCGGGACTAGCGCCTACGAGCAGTACTTC. Translation gives CASSETGTSAYEQYF.

The chain is built from TRBV25-1 and TRBJ1-1; 7 bases match TRBD1. Looked up from germline, CDR1 is MGHDK and CDR2 is SYGVNS. The CDR3 runs to 13 residues. After removal of 5 bases from V and 1 base from J, the junction contained 1 base not matched to a gene. Here the CDR3 DNA reads TGTGCCAGCAGTAGACAGGGGAACACTGAAGCTTTCTTT. Its protein is CASSRQGNTEAFF.